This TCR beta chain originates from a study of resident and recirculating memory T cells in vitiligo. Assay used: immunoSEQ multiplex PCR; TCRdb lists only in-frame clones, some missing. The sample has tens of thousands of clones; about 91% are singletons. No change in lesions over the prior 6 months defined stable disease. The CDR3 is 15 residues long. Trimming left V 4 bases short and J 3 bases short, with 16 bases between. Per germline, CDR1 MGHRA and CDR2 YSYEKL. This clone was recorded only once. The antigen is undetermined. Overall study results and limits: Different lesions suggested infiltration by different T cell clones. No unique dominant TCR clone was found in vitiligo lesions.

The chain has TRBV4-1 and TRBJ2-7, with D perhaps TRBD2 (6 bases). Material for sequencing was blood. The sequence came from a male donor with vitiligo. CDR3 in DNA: TGCGCCAGCAGCCCCATTCCCGGGGGTGACTACGAGCAGTACTTC. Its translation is CASSPIPGGDYEQYF.